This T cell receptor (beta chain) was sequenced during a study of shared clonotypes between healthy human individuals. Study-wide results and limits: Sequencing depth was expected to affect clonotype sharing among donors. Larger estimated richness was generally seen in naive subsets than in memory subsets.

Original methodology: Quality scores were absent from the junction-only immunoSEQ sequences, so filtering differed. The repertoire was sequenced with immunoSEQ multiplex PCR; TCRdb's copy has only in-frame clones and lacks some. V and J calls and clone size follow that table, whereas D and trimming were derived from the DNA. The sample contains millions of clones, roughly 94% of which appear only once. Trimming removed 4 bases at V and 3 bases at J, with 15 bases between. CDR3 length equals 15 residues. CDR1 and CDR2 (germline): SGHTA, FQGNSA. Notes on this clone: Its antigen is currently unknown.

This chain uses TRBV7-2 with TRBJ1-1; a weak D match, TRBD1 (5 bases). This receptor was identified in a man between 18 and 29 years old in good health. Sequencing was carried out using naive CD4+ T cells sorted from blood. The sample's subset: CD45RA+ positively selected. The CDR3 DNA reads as TGTGCCAGCAGCTATGGTGGGTTGGGGGACACTGAAGCTTTCTTT. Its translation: CASSYGGLGDTEAFF.